This TCR beta chain comes out of a study of T cells after yellow fever vaccination. Conversion of TCR transcripts into cDNA relied on 5'RACE template switching, which added a universal primer site and UMIs. A single record per CDR3 protein comes from TCRdb applying MiXCR to the 5' RACE reads. In the table there are a few hundred thousand distinct CDR3 sequences, roughly 8.6% of which are singletons. The trim removed 4 bases at V and 4 bases at J, leaving 4 bases unmatched. CDR1 and CDR2 (germline): ENHRY, SYGVKD. The CDR3 consists of 14 residues. The specimen was PBMCs, collected 35 to 50 days after the first yellow fever vaccination. The source is a man in his late teens or twenties who received the YFV17D yellow fever vaccine. J is TRBJ1-1 and V is TRBV10-3, with TRBD1 matching over 9 bases. DNA for the CDR3: TGTGCCATCAGTGCCACGGACAGGGGCACTGAAGCTTTCTTT. It encodes CAISATDRGTEAFF.